This passage covers 11 T cell receptor beta chains from one sample sequenced in a study of T cell repertoires in cytomegalovirus infection. TCRdb processed the reads anew with MiXCR; each CDR3 protein has one entry. The sample yields 250,000 to 300,000 distinct CDR3 sequences, roughly 13% seen once. The material sequenced was PBMCs. These TCRs come from a human donor in good health (CMV status not recorded). Some clones in this sample may be carry-over from other donors' samples.

This clonotype was found a few times. The chain couples TRBV5-1 to TRBJ1-1; a possible D gene is TRBD1 (6 bases). V lost 0 bases, J lost 4 bases, and 13 bases lay in between. The CDR3 has 15 residues. Germline lookup yields CDR1 SGHRS and CDR2 YFSETQ. The CDR3 region is CASSLEGGPGTEAFF. For the CDR3, the DNA is TGCGCCAGCAGCTTGGAGGGGGGACCCGGCACTGAAGCTTTCTTT.

CDR3 bases: TGCAGTGCTAGAACTAGGGCATCTTATAGCAATCAGCCCCAGCATTTT. Amino acids: CSARTRASYSNQPQHF. The gene calls are TRBV20-1 and TRBJ1-5; D unresolved. The CDR3 loop spans 16 amino acids. The V end was cut by 2 bases, the J end by 0 bases, with 14 bases between. CDR1 and CDR2 (germline): DFQATT, SNEGSKA (reference sequence).

This clonotype was seen repeatedly, ten times or more. This chain joins TRBV20-1 and TRBJ2-3; TRBD1 matches at 8 bases. V lost 5 bases and J lost 1; bases outside the gene matches: 2. Germline assignment: CDR1 DFQATT and CDR2 SNEGSKA (reference sequence). This CDR3 contains 13 residues. The CDR3 DNA follows: TGCAGTGCTGAGACAGGGGGCACAGATACGCAGTATTTT. Its translation: CSAETGGTDTQYF.

This clonotype was recorded a few times. This rearrangement joins TRBV20-1 to TRBJ2-3; 12 bases are shared with TRBD2. CDR3 length: 17 amino acids. From germline, CDR1 is DFQATT and CDR2 SNEGSKA (reference sequence). Unmatched junction bases numbered 13, after V lost 6 bases and J lost 3 bases. The CDR3 loop is CSAAPTSGRSRTDTQYF. The CDR3 nucleotides read TGCAGTGCCGCCCCCACTAGCGGGAGGAGTCGGACAGATACGCAGTATTTT.

This clonotype was observed a handful of times. The V gene is TRBV10-2, the J gene TRBJ1-5; D uncertain. The CDR3 totals 15 residues. Trimming cost V 0 bases and J 2 bases, with 8 bases left between them. Germline CDR1 WSHSY, CDR2 SAAADI. The CDR3 here is CASSESFVGNQPQHF. Here the CDR3 DNA reads TGCGCCAGCAGTGAGTCGTTTGTGGGCAATCAGCCCCAGCATTTT.

This clonotype turned up a few times. V is TRBV13 and J is TRBJ2-4; 7 positions agree with TRBD1. V lost 4 bases to trimming and J lost 0 bases; unmatched junction nucleotides: 12. Germline V gives CDR1 PRHDT, CDR2 FYEKMQ (reference sequence). This CDR3 is 18 amino acids long. The CDR3 region is CASSSADRNFVAKNIQYF. The CDR3 DNA reads TGTGCCAGCAGCTCGGCGGACAGGAACTTCGTAGCCAAAAACATTCAGTACTTC.

This clonotype was seen only a few times. The CDR3 bases are TGTGCCAGCAGCGATAGCGTATTCCCCTACAATGAGCAGTTCTTC. This sequence encodes CASSDSVFPYNEQFF. V and J are TRBV9 and TRBJ2-1; TRBD2 is a possible D gene (5 bases). Germline V gene data show CDR1 as SGDLS and CDR2 as YYNGEE. V was shortened by 3 bases and J by 2 bases, with 12 bases between the two germline ends. The CDR3 is 15 residues long.

The chain employs TRBV20-1 and TRBJ1-1; a weak D match, TRBD1 (5 bases). The CDR3 loop spans 15 amino acids. Per the germline V gene, CDR1 is DFQATT and CDR2 is SNEGSKA (reference sequence). V was shortened by 5 bases and J by 1 base, with 17 bases between the two germline ends. The DNA of the CDR3 is TGCAGTGCTCCGGGGGAGGGGAGAGGGAACACTGAAGCTTTCTTT. Its translation is CSAPGEGRGNTEAFF.

This clonotype was counted between two and nine times. The V and J genes are TRBV20-1 and TRBJ2-1; 8 bases fit TRBD2. Germline loops: CDR1 DFQATT, CDR2 SNEGSKA (reference sequence). Trimming at V came to 6 bases and at J to 6 bases, leaving 13 bases not matched to a gene. The CDR3 covers 15 residues. The CDR3 DNA reads TGCAGTGCCTCTCCCTCGGGACTAGAAGTCAATGAGCAGTTCTTC. This gives the protein CSASPSGLEVNEQFF.

This clonotype came up a few times. This chain connects TRBV19 to TRBJ2-2; TRBD1 is a possible D gene (6 bases). The CDR3 consists of 14 residues. Per germline, CDR1 LNHDA and CDR2 SQIVND (reference sequence). V lost 3 bases and J 6 bases, leaving 11 bases between the germline ends. As DNA, the CDR3 is TGTGCCAGTAGTATCAACAGGGTCGCCGGGGAGCTGTTTTTT. It codes for CASSINRVAGELFF.

Only a few counts were recorded for this clonotype. V is TRBV5-5 and J is TRBJ1-5; D gene ambiguous. The V and J ends lost 5 bases and 2 bases respectively, with 11 bases between them. The CDR3 is made up of 14 amino acids. Germline V CDR1 and CDR2: SGHKS, YYEKEE (reference sequence). The CDR3 spells CASSPFTGNQPQHF. Here the CDR3 DNA reads TGTGCCAGCAGTCCGTTCACGGGCAATCAGCCCCAGCATTTT.